This TCR beta chain was recovered during a study of blood T cell repertoires in COVID-19. For the study at large: Samples representing acute and convalescent COVID-19 were sourced from the United States, Italy and Spain.

With 3 bases clipped from V and 5 bases from J, the junction kept 12 bases outside the gene matches. The germline CDR1 and CDR2 sequences are LNHDA and SQIVND (reference sequence). This CDR3 contains 17 residues. Donors were grouped by their self-reported clinical history. Method: immunoSEQ multiplex PCR; TCRdb's copy keeps in-frame clones and lacks some. The table records about 250,000 clones, 85% to 90% of them present only once. This chain joins TRBV19 and TRBJ2-5; 10 bases map to TRBD2. This TCR derives from a man aged 18 to 35 who had recovered from COVID-19. The sequencing input was PBMCs or T cells enriched from blood (not recorded which). The CDR3 reads CASSMSGVSGRWETQYF. CDR3 sequence (DNA): TGTGCCAGTAGTATGAGTGGTGTTAGCGGGAGGTGGGAGACCCAGTACTTC.